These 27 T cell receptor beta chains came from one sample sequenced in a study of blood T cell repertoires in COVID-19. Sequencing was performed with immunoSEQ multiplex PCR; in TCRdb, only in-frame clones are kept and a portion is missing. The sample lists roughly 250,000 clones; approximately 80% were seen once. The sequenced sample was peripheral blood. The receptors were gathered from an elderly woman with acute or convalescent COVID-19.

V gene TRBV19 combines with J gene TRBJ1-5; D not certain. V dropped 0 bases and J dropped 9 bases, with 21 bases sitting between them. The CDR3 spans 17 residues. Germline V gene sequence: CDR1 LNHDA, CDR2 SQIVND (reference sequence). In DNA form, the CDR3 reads TGTGCCAGTAGTATAGATCTGGCGACCCCGGGTAATACGCCCCAGCATTTT. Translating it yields CASSIDLATPGNTPQHF.

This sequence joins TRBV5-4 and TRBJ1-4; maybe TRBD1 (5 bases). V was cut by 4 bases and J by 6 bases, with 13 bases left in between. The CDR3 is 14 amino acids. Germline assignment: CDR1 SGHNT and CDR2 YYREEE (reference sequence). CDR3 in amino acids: CASSPRGNDEKLFF. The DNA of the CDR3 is TGTGCCAGCAGCCCACGGGGGAACGATGAAAAACTGTTTTTT.

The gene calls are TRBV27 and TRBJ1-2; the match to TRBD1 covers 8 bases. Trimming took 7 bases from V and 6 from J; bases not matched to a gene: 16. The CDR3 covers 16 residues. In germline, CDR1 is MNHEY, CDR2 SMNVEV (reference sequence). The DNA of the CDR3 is TGTGCCAGCACCCAAAACGGACAGGGCCTTAGGAATGGCTACACCTTC. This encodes CASTQNGQGLRNGYTF.

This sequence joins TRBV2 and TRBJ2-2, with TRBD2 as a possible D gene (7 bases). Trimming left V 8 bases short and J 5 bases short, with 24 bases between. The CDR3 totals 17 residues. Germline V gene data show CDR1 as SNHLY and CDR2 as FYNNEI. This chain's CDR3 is CASWGGGAGGWTGELFF. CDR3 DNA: TGTGCCAGCTGGGGGGGCGGGGCCGGGGGCTGGACCGGGGAGCTGTTTTTT.

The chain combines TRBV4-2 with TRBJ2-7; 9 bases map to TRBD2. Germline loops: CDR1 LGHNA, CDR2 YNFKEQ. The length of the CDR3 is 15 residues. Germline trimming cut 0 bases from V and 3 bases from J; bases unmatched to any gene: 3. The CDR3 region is CASSQEMTSGYEQYF. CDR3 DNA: TGTGCCAGCAGCCAAGAGATGACTAGCGGCTACGAGCAGTACTTC.

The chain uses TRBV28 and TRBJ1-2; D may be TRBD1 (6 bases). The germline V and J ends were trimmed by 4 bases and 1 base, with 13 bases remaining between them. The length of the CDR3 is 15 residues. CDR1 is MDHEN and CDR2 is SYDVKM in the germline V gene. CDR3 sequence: CASSYGGGRNYGYTF. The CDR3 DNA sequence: TGTGCCAGCAGTTACGGGGGGGGGCGTAACTATGGCTACACCTTC.

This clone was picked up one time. CDR3 in amino acids: CAGGARPRDTQYF. The CDR3 bases are TGTGCCGGAGGGGCAAGGCCACGAGATACGCAGTATTTT. The chain joins TRBV6-5 to TRBJ2-3, with a possible D match to TRBD2 (6 bases). This CDR3 region has 13 residues. CDR1 and CDR2 from the germline V gene are MNHEY and SVGAGI. V gave up 11 bases and J gave up 5 bases, with 17 bases separating them.

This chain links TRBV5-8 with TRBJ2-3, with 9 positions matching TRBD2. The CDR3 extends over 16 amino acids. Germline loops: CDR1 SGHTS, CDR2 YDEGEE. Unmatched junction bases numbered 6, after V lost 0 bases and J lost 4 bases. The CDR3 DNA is TGTGCCAGCAGCTTGGCGGTAGCGGGGGCCTCAGATACGCAGTATTTT. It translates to CASSLAVAGASDTQYF.

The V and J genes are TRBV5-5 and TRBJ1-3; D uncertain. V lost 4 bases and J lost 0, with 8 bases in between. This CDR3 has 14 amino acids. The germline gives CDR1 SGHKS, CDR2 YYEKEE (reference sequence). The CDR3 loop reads CASSEGFSGNTIYF. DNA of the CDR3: TGTGCCAGCAGCGAGGGCTTCTCTGGAAACACCATATATTTT.

The CDR3 DNA is TGTGCCAGCAGCCTGTTGGGCCTAACCCCCCTCAATGAGCAGTTCTTC. It yields the protein CASSLLGLTPLNEQFF. The rearrangement links TRBV7-2 to TRBJ2-1, with D unresolved. CDR3 length: 16 residues. V was pared by 5 bases and J by 6 bases, with 20 bases between. Looked up from germline, CDR1 is SGHTA and CDR2 is FQGNSA.

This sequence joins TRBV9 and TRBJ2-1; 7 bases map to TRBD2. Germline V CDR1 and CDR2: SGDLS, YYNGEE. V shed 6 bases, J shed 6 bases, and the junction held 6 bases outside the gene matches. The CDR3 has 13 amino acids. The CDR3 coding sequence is TGTGCCAGCACCGCGGGGGTACGCAATGAGCAGTTCTTC. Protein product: CASTAGVRNEQFF.

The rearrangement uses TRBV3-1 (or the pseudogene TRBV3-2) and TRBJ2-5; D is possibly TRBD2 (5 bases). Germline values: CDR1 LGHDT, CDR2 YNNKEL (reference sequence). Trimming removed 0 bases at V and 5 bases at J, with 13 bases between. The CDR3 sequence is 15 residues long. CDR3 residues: CASSQDPGVWETQYF. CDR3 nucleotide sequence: TGTGCCAGCAGCCAAGATCCCGGGGTCTGGGAGACCCAGTACTTC.

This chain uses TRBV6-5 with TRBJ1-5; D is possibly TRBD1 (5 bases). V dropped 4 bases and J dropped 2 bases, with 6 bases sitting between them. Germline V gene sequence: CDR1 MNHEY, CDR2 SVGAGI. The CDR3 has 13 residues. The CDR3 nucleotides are TGTGCCAGCAGTTTGACAGGCAATCAGCCCCAGCATTTT. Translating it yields CASSLTGNQPQHF.

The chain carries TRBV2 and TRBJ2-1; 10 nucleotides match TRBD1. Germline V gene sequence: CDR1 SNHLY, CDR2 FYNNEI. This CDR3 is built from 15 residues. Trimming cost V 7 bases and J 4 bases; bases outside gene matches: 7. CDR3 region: CASNLPGQGYNEQFF. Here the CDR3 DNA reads TGTGCCAGCAATTTACCGGGACAGGGGTACAATGAGCAGTTCTTC.

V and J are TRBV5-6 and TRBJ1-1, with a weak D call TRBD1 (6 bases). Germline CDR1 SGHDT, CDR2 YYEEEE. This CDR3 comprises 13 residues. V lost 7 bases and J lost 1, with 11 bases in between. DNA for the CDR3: TGTGCCAGCCTGTCCAGGGGGAACACTGAAGCTTTCTTT. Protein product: CASLSRGNTEAFF. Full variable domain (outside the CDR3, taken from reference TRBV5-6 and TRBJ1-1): DAGVTQSPTHLIKTRGQQVTLRCSPKSGHDTVSWYQQALGQGPQFIFQYYEEEERQRGNFPDRFSGHQFPNYSSELNVNALLLGDSALYLCASLSRGNTEAFFGQGTRLTVV.

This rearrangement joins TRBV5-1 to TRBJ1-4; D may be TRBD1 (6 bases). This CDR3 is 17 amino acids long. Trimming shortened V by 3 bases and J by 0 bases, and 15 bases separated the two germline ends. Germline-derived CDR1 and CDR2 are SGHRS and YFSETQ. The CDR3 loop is CASSSKPGVATNEKLFF. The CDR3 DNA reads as TGCGCCAGCAGCTCCAAACCAGGGGTTGCAACTAATGAAAAACTGTTTTTT.

The CDR3 here is CASSAGNPYSPLHF. Here the CDR3 DNA reads TGTGCCAGCAGCGCCGGGAACCCTTATTCACCCCTCCACTTT. The chain couples TRBV7-9 to TRBJ1-6; no clear D gene. Per germline, CDR1 SEHNR and CDR2 FQNEAQ (reference sequence). The CDR3 runs 14 residues. V was clipped by 5 bases and J by 8 bases, with 13 bases between them.

The CDR3 reads CASSIQGNYEQYF. Here the CDR3 DNA reads TGTGCCAGCAGCATACAGGGGAACTACGAGCAGTACTTC. The rearrangement uses TRBV11-2 and TRBJ2-7; 7 bases line up with TRBD1. Germline-derived CDR1 and CDR2 are SGHAT and FQNNGV. The CDR3 spans 13 residues. J lost 3 bases, V lost 5 bases, and 4 bases had no gene match.

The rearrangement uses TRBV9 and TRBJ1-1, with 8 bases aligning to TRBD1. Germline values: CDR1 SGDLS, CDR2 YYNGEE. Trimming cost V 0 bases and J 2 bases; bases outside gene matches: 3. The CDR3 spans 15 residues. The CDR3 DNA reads TGTGCCAGCAGCGTAGCCCAGGGGGCTAACACTGAAGCTTTCTTT. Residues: CASSVAQGANTEAFF.

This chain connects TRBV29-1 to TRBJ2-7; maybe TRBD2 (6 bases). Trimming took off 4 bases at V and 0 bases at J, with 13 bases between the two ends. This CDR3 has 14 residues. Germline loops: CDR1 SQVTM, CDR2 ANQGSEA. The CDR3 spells CSVARDWNSYEQYF. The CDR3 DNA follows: TGCAGCGTTGCCCGGGACTGGAACTCCTACGAGCAGTACTTC.

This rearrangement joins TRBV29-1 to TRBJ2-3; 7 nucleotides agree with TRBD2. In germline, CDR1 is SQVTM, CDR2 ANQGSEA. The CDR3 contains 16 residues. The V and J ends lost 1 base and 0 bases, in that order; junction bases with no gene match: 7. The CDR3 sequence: CSVEGGGGPSTDTQYF. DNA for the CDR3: TGCAGCGTTGAAGGTGGCGGGGGACCTAGCACAGATACGCAGTATTTT.

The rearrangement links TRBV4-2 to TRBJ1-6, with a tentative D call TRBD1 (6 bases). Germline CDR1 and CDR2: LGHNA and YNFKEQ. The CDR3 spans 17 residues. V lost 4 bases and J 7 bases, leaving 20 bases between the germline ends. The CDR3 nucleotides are TGTGCCAGCAGCCCCTCGACAGGCAAAACGGACAATTCACCCCTCCACTTT. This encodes CASSPSTGKTDNSPLHF.

For the CDR3, the DNA is TGCGCCAGCAGCTCCCTGTCCTCTGGGGCCAACGTCCTGACTTTC. This gives the protein CASSSLSSGANVLTF. The V gene is TRBV5-1, the J gene TRBJ2-6; D unclear. Germline CDR1 is SGHRS and CDR2 is YFSETQ. Deletions cut 3 bases from V and 0 bases from J, with 7 bases between. This CDR3 has 15 residues.

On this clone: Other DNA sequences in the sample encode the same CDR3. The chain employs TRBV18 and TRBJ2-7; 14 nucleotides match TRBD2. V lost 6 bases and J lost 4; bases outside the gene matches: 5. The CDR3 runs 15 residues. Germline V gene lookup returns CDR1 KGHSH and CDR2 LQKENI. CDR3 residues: CASSPGLAGVYEQYF. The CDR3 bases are TGTGCCAGCTCTCCGGGACTAGCGGGGGTTTACGAGCAGTACTTC.

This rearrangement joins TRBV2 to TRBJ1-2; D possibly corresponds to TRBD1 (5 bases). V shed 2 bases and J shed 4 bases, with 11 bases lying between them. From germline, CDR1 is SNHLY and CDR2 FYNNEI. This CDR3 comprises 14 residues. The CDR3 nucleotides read TGTGCCAGCAGTGAACAGGGATCGGGCTATGGCTACACCTTC. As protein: CASSEQGSGYGYTF.

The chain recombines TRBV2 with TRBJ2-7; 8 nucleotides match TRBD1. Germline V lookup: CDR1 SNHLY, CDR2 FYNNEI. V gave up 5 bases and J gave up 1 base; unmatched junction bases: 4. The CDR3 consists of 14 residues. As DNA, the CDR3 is TGTGCCAGCAGTCTACAGGGGGGATCCTACGAGCAGTACTTC. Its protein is CASSLQGGSYEQYF.

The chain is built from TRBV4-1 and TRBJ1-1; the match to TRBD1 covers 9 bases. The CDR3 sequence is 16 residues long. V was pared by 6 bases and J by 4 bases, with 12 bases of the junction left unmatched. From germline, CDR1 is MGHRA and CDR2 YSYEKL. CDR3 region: CASREGQGQGPTEAFF. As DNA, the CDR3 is TGCGCCAGCAGAGAAGGGCAAGGACAGGGGCCCACTGAAGCTTTCTTT.